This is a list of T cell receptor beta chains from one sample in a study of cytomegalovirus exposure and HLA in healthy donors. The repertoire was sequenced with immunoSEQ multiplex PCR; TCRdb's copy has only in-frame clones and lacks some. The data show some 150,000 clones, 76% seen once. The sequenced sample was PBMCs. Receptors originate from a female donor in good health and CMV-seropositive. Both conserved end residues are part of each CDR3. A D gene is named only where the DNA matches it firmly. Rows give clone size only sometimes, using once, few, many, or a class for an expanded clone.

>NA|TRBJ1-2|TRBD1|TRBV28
TGTGCCAGCAGGGACACCGGGACAGGGTTTGGCTACACCTTC
CASRDTGTGFGYTF
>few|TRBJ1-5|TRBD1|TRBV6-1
TGTGCCAGCAGTGAAGGACAGGGCCACACCCGCAATCAGCCCCAGCATTTT
CASSEGQGHTRNQPQHF
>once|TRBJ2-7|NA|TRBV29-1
TGCAGCGTTGAAGAACCCTTGCAGGGAACTCGTGAGCAGTACTTC
CSVEEPLQGTREQYF
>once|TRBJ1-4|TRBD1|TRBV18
TGTGCCAGCCTTACAGGGGGCAGTTACAAAAATGAAAAACTGTTTTTT
CASLTGGSYKNEKLFF
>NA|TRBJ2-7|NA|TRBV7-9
TGTGCCAGCAGCCCGAATTACAGGTTCAGGGAGCAGTACTTC
CASSPNYRFREQYF
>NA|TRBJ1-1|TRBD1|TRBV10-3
TGTGCCATCAGTGATATGTCAGGGGGCACTGAAGCTTTCTTT
CAISDMSGGTEAFF
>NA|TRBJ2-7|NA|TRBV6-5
TGTGCCAGCAGTTACGACTTTCACAGGGAGCAGTACTTC
CASSYDFHREQYF
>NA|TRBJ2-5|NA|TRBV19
TGTGCCAGTCGAGGACACGGCCAAGAGACCCAGTACTTC
CASRGHGQETQYF
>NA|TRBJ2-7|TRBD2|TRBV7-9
TGTGCCAGCAGCTTAACACGGGGACTAGCGGACTACGAGCAGTACTTC
CASSLTRGLADYEQYF
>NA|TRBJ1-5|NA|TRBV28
TGTGCCAGCACCCTGGGAGGGCCGGGGAATCAGCCCCAGCATTTT
CASTLGGPGNQPQHF
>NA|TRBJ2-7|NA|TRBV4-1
TGCGCCAGCAGCCAAGATCACGCGGAATACGAGCAGTACTTC
CASSQDHAEYEQYF
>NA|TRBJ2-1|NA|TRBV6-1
TGTGCCAGCAGTGAACCCCGGAGGTCGAGCGAGACCTACAATGAGCAGTTCTTC
CASSEPRRSSETYNEQFF
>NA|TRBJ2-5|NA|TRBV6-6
TGTGCCAGCAGTCCCGGGGAAGAGACCCAGTACTTC
CASSPGEETQYF
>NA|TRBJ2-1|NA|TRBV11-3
TGTGCCAGCAAGCGACGGGAGTGGGGCAATGAGCAGTTCTTC
CASKRREWGNEQFF
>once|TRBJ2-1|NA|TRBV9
TGTGCCAGCAGCGTGAGTCCTGGGACTTTTAACAATGAGCAGTTCTTC
CASSVSPGTFNNEQFF
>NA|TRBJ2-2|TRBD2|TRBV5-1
TGCGCCAGCAGCTCGGGGACTAGCGGCACCGGGGAGCTGTTTTTT
CASSSGTSGTGELFF
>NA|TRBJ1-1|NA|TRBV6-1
TGTGCCAGCAGTTCGTCGGAGGGAACTGAAGCTTTCTTT
CASSSSEGTEAFF
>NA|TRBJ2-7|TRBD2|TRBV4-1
TGCGCCAGCAGCCTCCGGGCTACTAGCGGGAGTAGCTACGAGCAGTACTTC
CASSLRATSGSSYEQYF
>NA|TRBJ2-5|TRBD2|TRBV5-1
TGCGCCAGCAGCTTGGGGGGAGGGCAAGAGACCCAGTACTTC
CASSLGGGQETQYF
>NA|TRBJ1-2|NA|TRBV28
TGTGCCACCACGACCGGGGGGACTGGCTACACCTTC
CATTTGGTGYTF
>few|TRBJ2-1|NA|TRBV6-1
TGTGCCAGCGCGACCGGGGGAGGCTATTACAATGAGCAGTTCTTC
CASATGGGYYNEQFF
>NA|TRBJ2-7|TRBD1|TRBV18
TGTGCCAGCTCAATGGGACAGGGCGGGGACGAGCAGTACTTC
CASSMGQGGDEQYF
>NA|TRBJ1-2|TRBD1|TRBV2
TGTGCCAGCAGTAACCCGACAGGGCTCTATGGCTACACCTTC
CASSNPTGLYGYTF
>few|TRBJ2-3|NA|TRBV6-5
TGTGCCAGCAGTTCTACCACAGATACGCAGTATTTT
CASSSTTDTQYF
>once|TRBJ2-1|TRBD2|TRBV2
TGTGCCAGCAAATCCAGCGGGAGTGGGGGCGAGCAGTTCTTC
CASKSSGSGGEQFF
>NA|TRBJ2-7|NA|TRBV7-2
TGTGCCAGCACCCAGACAGCGAGCTCCTACGAGCAGTACTTC
CASTQTASSYEQYF
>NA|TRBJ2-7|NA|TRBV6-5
TGTGCCAGCAGCTCACTTGCAGGCTACGAGCAGTACTTC
CASSSLAGYEQYF
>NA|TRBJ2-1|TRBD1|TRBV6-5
TGTGCCAGCAGTTACTCCCCAGGGGGCAAGAATGAGCAGTTCTTC
CASSYSPGGKNEQFF
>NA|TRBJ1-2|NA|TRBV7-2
TGTGCCAGCAGCTCCCAGGACAGTCCTTTAGGATTTTATGGCTACACCTTC
CASSSQDSPLGFYGYTF
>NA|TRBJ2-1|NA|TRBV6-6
TGTGCCAGCAGTTACTCCATGGATGCGGGTGAGCAGTTCTTC
CASSYSMDAGEQFF
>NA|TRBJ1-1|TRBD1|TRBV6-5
TGTGCCAGCAGTTACTGGACAGGTAAAGTGGACACTGAAGCTTTCTTT
CASSYWTGKVDTEAFF
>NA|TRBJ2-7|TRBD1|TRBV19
TGTGCCAGTAGTACGTCGACAGGGGGCTACGAGCAGTACTTC
CASSTSTGGYEQYF
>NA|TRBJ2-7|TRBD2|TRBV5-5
TGTGCCAGCAGCTTAACGGGAGGGCAATACGAGCAGTACTTC
CASSLTGGQYEQYF
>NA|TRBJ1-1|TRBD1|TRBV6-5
TGTGCCAGCAGGACAGGGGACGCTGAAGCTTTCTTT
CASRTGDAEAFF
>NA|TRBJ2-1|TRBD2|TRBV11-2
TGTGCCAGCAGCTTATCTAGCGGGAATAATGAGCAGTTCTTC
CASSLSSGNNEQFF
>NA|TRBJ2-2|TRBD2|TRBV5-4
TGTGCCAGCAGCCATAGCGGGGGGACCGGGGAGCTGTTTTTT
CASSHSGGTGELFF
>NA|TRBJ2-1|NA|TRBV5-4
TGTGCCAGCAGCTTTTACCGAGGCGGAAATGAGCAGTTCTTC
CASSFYRGGNEQFF
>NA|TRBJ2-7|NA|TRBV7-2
TGTGCCAGCAGCCCGTCCGGGATCCAGTACTTC
CASSPSGIQYF
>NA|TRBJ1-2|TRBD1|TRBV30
TGTGCCTGGAGTTCCATTTTGACAGGGGGCGATGGCTACACCTTC
CAWSSILTGGDGYTF
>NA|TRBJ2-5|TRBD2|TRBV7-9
TGTGCCAGCAGCGCGACTAGCGGAGAGACCCAGTACTTC
CASSATSGETQYF
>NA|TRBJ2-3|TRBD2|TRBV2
TGTGCCAGCACCCCAGCGGGAGGACGCACAGATACGCAGTATTTT
CASTPAGGRTDTQYF
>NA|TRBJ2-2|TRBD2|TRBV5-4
TGTGCCAGCAGCTCCACGACTAGCGGGAGATCCGGGGAGCTGTTTTTT
CASSSTTSGRSGELFF
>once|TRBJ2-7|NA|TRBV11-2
TGTGCCAGCAGCTTCGAGGGGGGGTACGAGCAGTACTTC
CASSFEGGYEQYF
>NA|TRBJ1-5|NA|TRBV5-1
TGCGCCAGCAGGGAGGGGTCACCGAATCAGCCCCAGCATTTT
CASREGSPNQPQHF
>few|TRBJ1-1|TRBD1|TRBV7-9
TGTGCCAGCAGCCCAATGGGACAGCCCACTGAAGCTTTCTTT
CASSPMGQPTEAFF
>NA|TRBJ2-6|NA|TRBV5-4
TGTGCCAGCAGCGGACGGGGGACAGCTGGGGCCAACGTCCTGACTTTC
CASSGRGTAGANVLTF
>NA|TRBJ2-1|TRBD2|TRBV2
TGTGCCAGTGCCGGGACTAGCGTTTACTACAATGAGCAGTTCTTC
CASAGTSVYYNEQFF
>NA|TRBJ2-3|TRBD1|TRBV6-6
TGTGCCAGCAGTTACTTACAGGGGCCTTACACAGATACGCAGTATTTT
CASSYLQGPYTDTQYF
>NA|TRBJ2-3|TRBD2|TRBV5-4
TGTGCCAGCAGCTTGGGGGGTCTGGGGCGGGGGGGCGCTACGCAGTATTTT
CASSLGGLGRGGATQYF
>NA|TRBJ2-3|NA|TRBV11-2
TGTGCCAGCAGCCCGCGTGAAGGAGGGAGCACAGATACGCAGTATTTT
CASSPREGGSTDTQYF